This T cell receptor beta chain appears in the sequencing data of a study of T cell repertoires in cytomegalovirus infection. This clonotype appeared a single time. As yet, its antigen is unknown. TCRdb fed the reads into MiXCR, producing one record per CDR3 protein. In the table there are about 530,000 distinct CDR3 sequences, around 27% of which are singletons. Broader study findings: Totalled public TCR beta family frequency picked out people who carried CMV plus the relevant HLA. HLA-C-restricted TCR beta clonotypes specific for CMV led the ex vivo response.

The CDR3 length is 14 residues. Trimming removed 4 bases from V and 9 bases from J, with 16 bases in between. Germline values: CDR1 MGHRA, CDR2 YSYEKL. This chain links TRBV4-1 with TRBJ2-1, with D perhaps TRBD2 (5 bases). Sequencing used PBMCs. The TCR sequence derives from a human donor in good health (CMV status not recorded). Some clones in this sample may be carry-over from other donors' samples. The CDR3 protein is CASSLDYGLGEQFF. The DNA for the CDR3 is TGCGCCAGCAGCCTTGACTACGGCTTGGGTGAGCAGTTCTTC.